The source of this T cell receptor beta chain is a study of T cell repertoires in cytomegalovirus infection. In regard to this clonotype: The antigen remains undetermined.

The J segment lost 7 bases and the V segment lost 6 bases, leaving 9 bases of the junction unmatched. Germline values: CDR1 MDHEN, CDR2 SYDVKM. This CDR3 has 14 amino acids. TCRdb used MiXCR to reprocess the reads, holding one entry per CDR3 protein. The sample has some 110,000 distinct CDR3 sequences; 10% are singletons. The sample comprised PBMCs, sequenced either directly or after in vitro stimulation (not recorded which). This clonotype originated in a human donor in good health (CMV status not recorded). Some clones in this sample may be carry-over from other donors' samples. This chain uses TRBV28 with TRBJ1-2; 9 bases agree with TRBD1. The chain's CDR3 is CASSLGQGSGGYTF. CDR3 DNA sequence: TGTGCCAGCAGCTTAGGACAGGGGAGCGGTGGCTACACCTTC.